This T cell receptor beta chain was recovered during a study of CD8+CD57+ T cells in acquired aplastic anemia. Whole-study context: Healthy donor CD4+ samples were sequenced to a depth that averaged around 9.8 million reads.

The germline CDR1 and CDR2 sequences are DFQATT and SNEGSKA (reference sequence). V gave up 7 bases and J gave up 1 base; unmatched junction bases: 13. CDR3 size: 17 residues. Genomic DNA served as template for TCR beta VDJ and CDR3 profiling. TCRdb re-called the reads through MiXCR, storing one row per CDR3 protein. The sample holds 200,000 to 250,000 distinct CDR3 sequences, 60% to 65% seen once. The specimen was sorted CD4+, CD8+, or CD8+CD57+ T cells (not recorded which) from PBMCs. This receptor was taken from a human donor in good health. The chain couples TRBV20-1 to TRBJ2-3; 11 bases align to TRBD2. The CDR3: CSVGTGLAGFRTDTQYF. The DNA of the CDR3 is TGCAGTGTTGGCACTGGACTAGCGGGCTTTCGCACAGATACGCAGTATTTT.